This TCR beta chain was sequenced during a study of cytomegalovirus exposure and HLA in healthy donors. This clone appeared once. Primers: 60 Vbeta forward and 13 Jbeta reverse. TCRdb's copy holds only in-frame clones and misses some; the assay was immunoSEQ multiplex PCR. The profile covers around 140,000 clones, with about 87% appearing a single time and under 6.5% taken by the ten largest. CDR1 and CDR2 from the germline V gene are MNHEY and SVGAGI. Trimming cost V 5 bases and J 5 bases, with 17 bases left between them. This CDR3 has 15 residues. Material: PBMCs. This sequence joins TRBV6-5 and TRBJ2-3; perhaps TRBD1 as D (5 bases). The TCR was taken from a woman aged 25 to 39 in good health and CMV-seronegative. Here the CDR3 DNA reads TGTGCCAGCAGTCTCCAGGGCCAATGGGGAGATACGCAGTATTTT. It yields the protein CASSLQGQWGDTQYF.